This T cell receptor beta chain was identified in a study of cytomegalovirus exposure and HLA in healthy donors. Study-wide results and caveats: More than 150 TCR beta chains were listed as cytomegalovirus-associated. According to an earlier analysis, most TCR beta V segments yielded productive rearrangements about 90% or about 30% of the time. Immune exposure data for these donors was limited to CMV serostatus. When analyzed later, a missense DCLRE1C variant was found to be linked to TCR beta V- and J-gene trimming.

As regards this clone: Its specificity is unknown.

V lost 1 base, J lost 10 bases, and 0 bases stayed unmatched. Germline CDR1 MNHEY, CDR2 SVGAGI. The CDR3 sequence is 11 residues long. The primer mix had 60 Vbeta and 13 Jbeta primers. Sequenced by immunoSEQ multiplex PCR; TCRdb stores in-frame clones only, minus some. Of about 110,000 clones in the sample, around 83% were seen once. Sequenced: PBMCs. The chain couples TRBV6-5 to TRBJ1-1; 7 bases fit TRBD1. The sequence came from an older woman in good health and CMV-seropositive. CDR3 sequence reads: CASSYYRGAFF. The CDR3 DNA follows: TGTGCCAGCAGTTACTACAGGGGAGCTTTCTTT.